This T cell receptor (beta chain) emerged from a study of CXCR3-negative and CXCR3-positive naive CD8 T cells. General study findings and limits: Memory CD8+ T cell repertoires were far less diverse than both naive subsets. CXCR3-negative and CXCR3-positive naive cells shared comparable TRBV-TRBJ usage, but memory cells did not.

The TRB libraries of cDNA were built by UMI-labeled 5' RACE. TCRdb reprocessed the 5' RACE reads and keeps a single row for each CDR3 protein, giving no DNA. Its table records roughly 70,000 distinct CDR3 sequences. Regarding this clonotype: Its target is unknown.

Germline V CDR1 and CDR2: SEHNR, FQNEAQ (reference sequence). The CDR3 is 14 amino acids. Each CD8+ T cell subset was flow-sorted in triplicate. Every sort contained 270,000 or so cells. The CD45RO-CCR7+CD27+CD95- phenotype denoted naive CD8+ T cells. The gene calls are TRBV7-9 and TRBJ2-7; absent DNA, TCRdb's TRBD2 call cannot be checked. This clonotype originated in a human donor in good health. Some clones in this sample may be carry-over from other donors' samples. What was sequenced was naive CXCR3- CD8+ T cells from blood. The subset is: CD45RO-CCR7+CD27+CD95- naive CD8+ T cells lacking CXCR3 (TNR3-). CDR3 protein: CASTKASAAYEQYF.